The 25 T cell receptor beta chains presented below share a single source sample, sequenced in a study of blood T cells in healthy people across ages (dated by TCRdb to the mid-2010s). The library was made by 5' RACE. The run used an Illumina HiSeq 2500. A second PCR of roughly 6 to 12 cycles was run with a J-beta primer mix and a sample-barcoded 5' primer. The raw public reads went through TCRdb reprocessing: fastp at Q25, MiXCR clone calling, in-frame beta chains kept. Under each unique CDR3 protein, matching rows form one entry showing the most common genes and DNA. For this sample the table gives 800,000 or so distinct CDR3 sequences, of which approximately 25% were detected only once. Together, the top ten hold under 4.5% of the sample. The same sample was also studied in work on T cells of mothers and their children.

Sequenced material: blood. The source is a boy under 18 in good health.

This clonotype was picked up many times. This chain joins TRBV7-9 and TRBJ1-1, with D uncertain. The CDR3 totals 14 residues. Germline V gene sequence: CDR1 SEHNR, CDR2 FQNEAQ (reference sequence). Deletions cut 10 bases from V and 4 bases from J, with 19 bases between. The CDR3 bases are TGTGCCATCGAGACCTGGCGAGGCAGCACTGAAGCTTTCTTT. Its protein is CAIETWRGSTEAFF.

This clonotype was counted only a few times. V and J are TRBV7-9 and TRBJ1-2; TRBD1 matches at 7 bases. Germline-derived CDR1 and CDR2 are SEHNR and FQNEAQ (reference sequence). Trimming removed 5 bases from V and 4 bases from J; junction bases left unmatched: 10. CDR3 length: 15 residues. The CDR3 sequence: CASSRLGQIFYGYTF. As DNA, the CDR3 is TGTGCCAGCAGCCGATTGGGACAGATCTTCTATGGCTACACCTTC.

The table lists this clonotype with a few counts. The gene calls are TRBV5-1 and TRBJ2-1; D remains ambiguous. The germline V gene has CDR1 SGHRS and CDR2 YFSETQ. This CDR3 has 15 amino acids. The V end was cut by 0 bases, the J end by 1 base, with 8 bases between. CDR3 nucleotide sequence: TGCGCCAGCAGCTTGGTGGAGAATTCCTACAATGAGCAGTTCTTC. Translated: CASSLVENSYNEQFF.

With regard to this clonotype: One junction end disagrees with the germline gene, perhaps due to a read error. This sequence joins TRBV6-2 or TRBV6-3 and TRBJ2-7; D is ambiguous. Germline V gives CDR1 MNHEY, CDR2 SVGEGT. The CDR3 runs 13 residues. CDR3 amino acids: CASGNPGPLSEFF. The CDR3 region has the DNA TGTGCCAGCGGAAATCCGGGCCCACTGTCGGAGTTCTTC.

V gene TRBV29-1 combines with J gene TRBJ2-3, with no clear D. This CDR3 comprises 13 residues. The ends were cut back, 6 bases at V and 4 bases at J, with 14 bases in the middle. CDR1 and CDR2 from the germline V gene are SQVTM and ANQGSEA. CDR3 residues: CSVTSANSDTQYF. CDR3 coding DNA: TGCAGCGTGACCTCCGCAAATTCAGATACGCAGTATTTT.

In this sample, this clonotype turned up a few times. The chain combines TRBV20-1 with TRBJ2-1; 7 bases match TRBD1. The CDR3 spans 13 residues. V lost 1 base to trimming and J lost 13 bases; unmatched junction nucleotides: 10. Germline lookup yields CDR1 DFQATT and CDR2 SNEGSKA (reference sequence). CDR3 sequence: CSARGTGEAHQFF. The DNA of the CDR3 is TGCAGTGCTAGAGGAACAGGGGAAGCCCACCAGTTCTTC.

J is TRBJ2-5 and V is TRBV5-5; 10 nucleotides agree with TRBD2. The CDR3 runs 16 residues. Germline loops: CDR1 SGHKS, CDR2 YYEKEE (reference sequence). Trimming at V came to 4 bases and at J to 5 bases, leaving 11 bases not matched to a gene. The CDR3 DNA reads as TGTGCCAGCAGCGACTTGCCGGGACTAGCGATGGAGACCCAGTACTTC. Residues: CASSDLPGLAMETQYF.

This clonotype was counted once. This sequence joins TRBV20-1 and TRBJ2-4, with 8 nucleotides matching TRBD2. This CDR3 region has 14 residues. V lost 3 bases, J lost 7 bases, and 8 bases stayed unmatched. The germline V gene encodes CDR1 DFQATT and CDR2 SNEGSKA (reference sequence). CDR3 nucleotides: TGCAGTGCTAGTAAACCCGAGCGGGGGAACATTCAGTACTTC. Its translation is CSASKPERGNIQYF.

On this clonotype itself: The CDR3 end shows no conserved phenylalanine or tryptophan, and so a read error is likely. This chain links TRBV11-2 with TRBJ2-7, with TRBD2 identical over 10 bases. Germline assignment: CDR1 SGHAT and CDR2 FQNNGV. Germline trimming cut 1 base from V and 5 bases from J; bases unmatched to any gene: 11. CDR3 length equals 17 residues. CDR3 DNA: TGTGCCAGCAGCTTAGTCTCCTCTTGGCTAGCGGGAGACGAGCAGTACTAC. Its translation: CASSLVSSWLAGDEQYY.

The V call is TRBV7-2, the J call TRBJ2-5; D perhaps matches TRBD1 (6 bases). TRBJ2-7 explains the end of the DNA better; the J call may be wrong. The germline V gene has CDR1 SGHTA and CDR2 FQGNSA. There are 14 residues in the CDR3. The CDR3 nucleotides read TGTGCCAGCAGCCCGTACAGGGACTCCTACGAGCAGTACTTC. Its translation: CASSPYRDSYEQYF.

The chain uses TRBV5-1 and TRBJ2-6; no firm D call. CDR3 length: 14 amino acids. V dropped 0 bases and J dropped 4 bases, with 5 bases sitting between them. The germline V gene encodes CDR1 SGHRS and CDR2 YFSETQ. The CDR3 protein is CASSLVVGANVLTF. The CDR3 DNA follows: TGCGCCAGCAGCTTGGTGGTCGGGGCCAACGTCCTGACTTTC. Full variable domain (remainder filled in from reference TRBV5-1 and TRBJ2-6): KAGVTQTPRYLIKTRGQQVTLSCSPISGHRSVSWYQQTPGQGLQFLFEYFSETQRNKGNFPGRFSGRQFSNSRSEMNVSTLELGDSALYLCASSLVVGANVLTFGAGSRLTVL.

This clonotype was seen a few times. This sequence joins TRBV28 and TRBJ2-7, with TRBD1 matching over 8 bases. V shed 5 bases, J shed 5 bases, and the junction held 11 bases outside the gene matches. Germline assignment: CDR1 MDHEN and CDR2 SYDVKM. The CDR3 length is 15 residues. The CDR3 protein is CASSRTGKFEDEQYF. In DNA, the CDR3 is TGTGCCAGCAGTCGGACAGGGAAGTTTGAAGACGAGCAGTACTTC.

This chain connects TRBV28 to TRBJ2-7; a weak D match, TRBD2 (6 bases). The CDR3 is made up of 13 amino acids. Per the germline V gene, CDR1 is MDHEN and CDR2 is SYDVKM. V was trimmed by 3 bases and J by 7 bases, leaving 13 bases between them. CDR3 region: CASSLMASGEQYF. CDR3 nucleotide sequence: TGTGCCAGCAGTTTGATGGCCAGCGGGGAGCAGTACTTC.

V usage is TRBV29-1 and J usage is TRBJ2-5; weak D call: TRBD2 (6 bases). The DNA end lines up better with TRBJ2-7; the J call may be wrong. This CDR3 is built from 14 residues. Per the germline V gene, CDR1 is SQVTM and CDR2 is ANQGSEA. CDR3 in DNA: TGCAGCGTGTTAATGTTAGCGGAGGGGTACGAGCAGTACTTC. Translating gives CSVLMLAEGYEQYF.

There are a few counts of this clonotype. In DNA, the CDR3 is TGTGCCAGCAGCTTAAGCGGGACACGGAGCTCCTACGAGCAGTACTTC. It is translated as CASSLSGTRSSYEQYF. The V and J genes are TRBV11-2 and TRBJ2-7; D might be TRBD2 (7 bases). Deletions cut 2 bases from V and 0 bases from J, with 14 bases between. Germline CDR1 is SGHAT and CDR2 is FQNNGV. CDR3 length: 16 residues.

CDR3 in amino acids: CASSGWGGASYNEQFF. Here the CDR3 DNA reads TGTGCCAGCAGTGGGTGGGGGGGGGCGTCCTACAATGAGCAGTTCTTC. This chain connects TRBV6-4 to TRBJ2-1, with D possibly matching TRBD2 (7 bases). The CDR3 sequence is 16 residues long. Germline lookup yields CDR1 MRHNA and CDR2 SNTAGT. V shed 4 bases and J shed 1 base, with 14 bases lying between them.

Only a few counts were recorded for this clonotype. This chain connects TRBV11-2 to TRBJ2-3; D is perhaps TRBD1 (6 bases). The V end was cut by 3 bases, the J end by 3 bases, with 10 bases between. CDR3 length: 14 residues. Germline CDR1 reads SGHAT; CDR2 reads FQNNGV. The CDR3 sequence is CASSFWGRTDTQYF. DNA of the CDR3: TGTGCCAGCAGCTTCTGGGGGCGGACAGATACGCAGTATTTT.

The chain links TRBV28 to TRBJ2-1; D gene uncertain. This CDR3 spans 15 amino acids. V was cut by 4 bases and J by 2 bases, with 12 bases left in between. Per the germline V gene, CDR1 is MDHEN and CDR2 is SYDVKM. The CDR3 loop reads CASSSVAETYNEQFF. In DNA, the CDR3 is TGTGCCAGCAGTTCAGTAGCCGAAACCTACAATGAGCAGTTCTTC.

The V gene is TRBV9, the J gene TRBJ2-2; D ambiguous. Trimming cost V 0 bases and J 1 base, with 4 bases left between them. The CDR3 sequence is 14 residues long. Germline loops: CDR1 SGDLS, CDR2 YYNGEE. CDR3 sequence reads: CASSVVVNTGELFF. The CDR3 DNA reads TGTGCCAGCAGCGTAGTTGTGAACACCGGGGAGCTGTTTTTT.

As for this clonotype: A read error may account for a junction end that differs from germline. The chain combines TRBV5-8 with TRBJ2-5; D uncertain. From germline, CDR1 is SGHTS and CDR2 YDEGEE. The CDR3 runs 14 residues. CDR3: CASSLVANQGTQYF. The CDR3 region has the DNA TGTGCCAGCAGCTTGGTGGCGAACCAAGGGACCCAGTACTTC.

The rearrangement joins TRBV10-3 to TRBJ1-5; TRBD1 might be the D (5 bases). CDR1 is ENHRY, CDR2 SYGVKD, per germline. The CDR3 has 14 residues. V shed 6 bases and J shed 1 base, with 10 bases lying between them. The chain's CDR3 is CAIRGDGSNQPQHF. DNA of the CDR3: TGTGCCATCAGAGGGGACGGGAGCAATCAGCCCCAGCATTTT.

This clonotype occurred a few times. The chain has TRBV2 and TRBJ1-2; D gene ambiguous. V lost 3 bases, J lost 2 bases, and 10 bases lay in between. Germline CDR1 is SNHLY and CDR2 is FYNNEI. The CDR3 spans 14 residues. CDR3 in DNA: TGTGCCAGCAGTGAGAGCGAATTGAACTATGGCTACACCTTC. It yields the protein CASSESELNYGYTF.

The CDR3 DNA sequence: TGCAGCGCGGCAATCGGGAGCGGCGAGCAGTACTTC. Encoded protein: CSAAIGSGEQYF. V gene TRBV29-1 combines with J gene TRBJ2-7, with a tentative D call TRBD2 (6 bases). The V and J ends lost 7 bases and 6 bases respectively, with 16 bases between them. The length of the CDR3 is 12 residues. CDR1 SQVTM and CDR2 ANQGSEA come from the germline V gene.

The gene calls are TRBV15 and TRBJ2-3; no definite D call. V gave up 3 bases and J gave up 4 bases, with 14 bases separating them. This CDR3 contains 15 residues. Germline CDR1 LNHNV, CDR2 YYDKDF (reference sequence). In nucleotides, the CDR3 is TGTGCCACCAGCAGGGGCACCGGTACGGCAGATACGCAGTATTTT. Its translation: CATSRGTGTADTQYF.

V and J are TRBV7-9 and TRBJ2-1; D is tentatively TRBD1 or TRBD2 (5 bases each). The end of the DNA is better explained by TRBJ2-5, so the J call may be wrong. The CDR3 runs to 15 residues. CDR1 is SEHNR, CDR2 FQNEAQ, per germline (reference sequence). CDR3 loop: CASRGWGYAQETQYF. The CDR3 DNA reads TGTGCCAGCAGGGGTTGGGGGTACGCACAAGAGACCCAGTACTTC.